Each of the 5 T cell receptor beta chains below was sequenced from the same sample in a study of blood T cell repertoires in COVID-19. Using immunoSEQ multiplex PCR, the repertoire was profiled, and TCRdb retains in-frame clones only, with some absent. The sample has approximately 67,000 clones, about 89% seen once; the top ten hold 7% to 10%. Sequenced material: peripheral blood. Receptor source: a man in his fifties or sixties with active COVID-19.

This chain connects TRBV2 to TRBJ1-5; possible D gene TRBD1, 6 bases. Trimming took off 8 bases at V and 7 bases at J, with 21 bases between the two ends. Per the germline V gene, CDR1 is SNHLY and CDR2 is FYNNEI. The CDR3 is made up of 15 amino acids. CDR3 coding DNA: TGTGCCAGCCTACTTTCGGACAGTGGTCACCAGCCCCAGCATTTT. It encodes CASLLSDSGHQPQHF.

The chain employs TRBV3-1 (or the pseudogene TRBV3-2) and TRBJ1-5; 8 positions match TRBD1. The CDR3 covers 18 residues. V lost 8 bases to trimming and J lost 7 bases; unmatched junction nucleotides: 22. Germline V lookup: CDR1 LGHDT, CDR2 YNNKEL (reference sequence). The CDR3: CASPIKMGFRGREQPQHF. The CDR3 region has the DNA TGTGCCAGCCCTATCAAGATGGGTTTCAGGGGGCGGGAGCAGCCCCAGCATTTT.

The chain employs TRBV5-1 and TRBJ1-6; 11 positions agree with TRBD1. The CDR3 spans 16 residues. The trim removed 0 bases at V and 7 bases at J, leaving 3 bases unmatched. The germline V gene encodes CDR1 SGHRS and CDR2 YFSETQ. The CDR3 sequence is CASSLEGQGANSPLHF. CDR3 DNA: TGCGCCAGCAGCTTGGAAGGACAGGGGGCCAATTCACCCCTCCACTTT.

V is TRBV7-9 and J is TRBJ1-1; D is uncertain. V lost 6 bases, J lost 10 bases, and 15 bases lay in between. CDR1 SEHNR and CDR2 FQNEAQ come from the germline V gene (reference sequence). CDR3 length equals 12 residues. The CDR3 is CASSQQAPGAFF. The DNA of the CDR3 is TGTGCCAGCAGTCAGCAGGCCCCCGGAGCTTTCTTT.

This rearrangement joins TRBV9 to TRBJ1-1; D ambiguous. Trimming cost V 3 bases and J 1 base, with 10 bases left between them. Per germline, CDR1 SGDLS and CDR2 YYNGEE. The CDR3 has 14 amino acids. This CDR3 reads CASSARAENTEAFF. The DNA of the CDR3 is TGTGCCAGCAGCGCCCGAGCGGAGAACACTGAAGCTTTCTTT.